Described below is a single T cell receptor beta chain sequence and its context. The antigen it recognizes is unknown. One base away there is no much larger clone; base qualities are not given. The entry originates in a study of T cell repertoires in ileal Crohn's disease (dated by TCRdb to the late 2010s). Context from the whole study: The median duration of disease was around 7.3 years, and at the time of surgery around 32% of patients were active smokers. Surgery was performed for a complication in all patients, with stricturing disease in roughly 60% and penetrating disease in approximately 40%. Roughly half of the patients were given postoperative therapy, with some 17 on anti-TNF agents and about ten on thiopurines. M6 samples consisted of neoterminal ileum biopsies collected during postoperative colonoscopy. TCR repertoire analysis was performed in 45 to 65 Crohn's disease patients drawn from a prospective multicentre cohort. The study was conducted in parallel with a multicentre cohort that was designed to identify predictors of early endoscopic recurrence following ileocolonic resection. Endoscopic postoperative recurrence was defined by a Rutgeerts score above i0. The study sequenced fewer than 200 mucosal samples from around 52 patients, taken at several locations on the surgical specimen and at postoperative endoscopy.

The cysteine opens and the phenylalanine closes a CDR3 of 18 amino acids. Of the read, only the CDR3 DNA is kept; its 54 bases are in frame from base 1. V is trimmed back by 3 bases and J by 6 bases, and the junction contains 13 bases that no gene match accounts for. The germline V gene encodes CDR1 MNHNS and CDR2 SASEGT. The sample's time point label, in plain terms: neoterminal ileum biopsy at postoperative endoscopy, about 6 months after surgery. Adults with ileal or ileocolonic Crohn's disease for whom ileocolonic resection was indicated were considered eligible. Before DNA extraction, whole ileal mucosal biopsies were kept frozen at -80 degrees C. Genomic DNA was extracted from frozen whole biopsies using a TRizol-based method and was quantified with a NanoDrop 2000 spectrophotometer. Results the study describes overall, beyond this receptor: Only a subgroup of patients, of unstated size, had their mucosal CD4 and CD8 T cells sorted and sequenced. More high-frequency clones were carried by sorted CD8 T cells than by CD4 T cells, suggesting that mucosal expansions were mainly CD8. Compared with non-smokers, patients who were active smokers at surgery showed a significantly higher proportion of clonal expansions (25.9% vs 17.9%, p=0.02). Postoperative endoscopy timing varied within the first year after surgery, with a median delay of about 7 months. Higher percentages of high-frequency clones at the time of surgery were linked to endoscopic recurrence, and every patient with clonality above 26.8% (18/57) had recurrence.

For commercial TCRB immunosequencing, five hundred nanograms of biopsy DNA were submitted for each sample. Adaptive Biotechnology amplified CDR3 regions from genomic DNA with a two-step multiplex PCR that controlled for amplification bias. The first PCR used primers for every V and J gene segment; the second PCR added barcodes and Illumina adapters. CDR3 libraries were sequenced on an Illumina instrument. The authors' pipeline ran thus. Vendor-provided pipelines were combined with custom analysis of raw data in R/Bioconductor under R version 3.3.0. Clonality, which ranges from 0 to 1, was calculated as the inverse of the normalised Shannon entropy across all productive clones. High-frequency clones were defined as the share of the repertoire occupied by the top 100 clones, with only clones passing a 95% confidence test being retained. Overlap between samples was measured with the Morisita-Horn index, while repertoire diversity was measured with the Simpson index. TCRdb carries this immuneACCESS record with in-frame sequences only. Its versions omit some clonotypes, under half of them owing to an unresolved V gene in the studies checked, with the rest unexplained. That table furnishes V, J and clone size, whereas the DNA furnished D and trimming. This sample has some 60,000 clones in its table, and around nine tenths of those were observed once. Roughly 1.9% of the sample rests with the top ten.

The chain is encoded by TRBV6-1 joined to TRBJ2-1; 11 bases in the junction line up with TRBD2. Sequenced input: ileal tissue. The receptor comes from an adult with Crohn's disease. At the DNA level, the sequence is TGTGCCAGCAGTGACGTTGGGGTTAGCGGGAGGGCCGGCAATGAGCAGTTCTTC. It specifies CASSDVGVSGRAGNEQFF.